This T cell receptor (beta chain) was identified in a study of T cell responses to AZD1222 COVID-19 vaccine. Repertoires were generated with immunoSEQ multiplex PCR, while TCRdb's copy carries only in-frame clones and drops some. The data hold some 62,000 clones, with 76% observed a single time. Study-wide results and caveats: The peak T cell response came first, and repertoires were sampled only after it.

The CDR3 extends over 12 amino acids. Between the trimmed V and J ends, which lost 11 bases and 6 bases, there was a span of 14 bases. As for this clone: The antigen remains undetermined.

The rearrangement uses TRBV12-3 or TRBV12-4 and TRBJ2-1; the D gene is possibly TRBD1 (5 bases). The sequence was obtained from an adult in good health. Here the sequenced sample was peripheral blood, taken on day 0 of AZD1222 vaccination. CDR3 region: CAGALGFNEQFF. The CDR3 nucleotides read TGTGCCGGGGCCCTTGGGTTCAATGAGCAGTTCTTC.